What follows are 12 T cell receptor beta chains derived from one specimen sequenced in a study of T cell responses to AZD1222 COVID-19 vaccine. Only in-frame clones appear in the TCRdb table, and some are missing; sequencing was by immunoSEQ multiplex PCR. The sample has about 220,000 clones, under 95% seen once. Sequenced here: peripheral blood, sampled on day 0 of MenACWY control vaccination. These receptors were collected from an adult in good health.

The chain recombines TRBV28 with TRBJ1-3; TRBD1 matches at 9 bases. V was pared by 3 bases and J by 0 bases, with 3 bases of the junction left unmatched. The CDR3 is 16 residues long. Per germline, CDR1 MDHEN and CDR2 SYDVKM. The CDR3 DNA sequence: TGTGCCAGCAGTTTGGGGACAGGGCGCTCTGGAAACACCATATATTTT. The encoded protein is CASSLGTGRSGNTIYF.

V gene TRBV12-3 or TRBV12-4 combines with J gene TRBJ1-2; D may be TRBD1 (5 bases). V lost 3 bases and J lost 2, with 7 bases in between. The CDR3 sequence is 13 residues long. This CDR3 reads CASSLPGNYGYTF. In nucleotides, the CDR3 is TGTGCCAGCAGTTTGCCAGGGAACTATGGCTACACCTTC.

The chain combines TRBV5-5 with TRBJ1-1; no clear D gene. The germline CDR1 and CDR2 sequences are SGHKS and YYEKEE (reference sequence). The CDR3 spans 11 residues. Trimming removed 0 bases from V and 8 bases from J, with 5 bases in between. The CDR3 sequence: CASSLGIEAFF. For the CDR3, the DNA is TGTGCCAGCAGCTTGGGGATAGAAGCTTTCTTT.

The chain recombines TRBV9 with TRBJ1-2; unclear D gene. V was pared by 3 bases and J by 3 bases, with 18 bases between. This CDR3 region has 16 residues. CDR1 and CDR2 from the germline V gene are SGDLS and YYNGEE. In DNA, the CDR3 is TGTGCCAGCAGCGAGGTACCCCCATCCCATCACTATGGCTACACCTTC. Amino acids: CASSEVPPSHHYGYTF.

As regards this clone: Other nucleotide sequences in the sample specify the same CDR3. The rearrangement joins TRBV6-5 to TRBJ1-2; weak D call: TRBD1 (5 bases). Trimming stripped 5 bases from V and 5 bases from J, with 9 bases between. CDR3 length equals 12 residues. The V gene's germline CDR1 is MNHEY and CDR2 SVGAGI. This CDR3 reads CASSPQAYGYTF. For the CDR3, the DNA is TGTGCCAGCAGTCCACAGGCGTATGGCTACACCTTC.

The V call is TRBV7-9, the J call TRBJ1-2; D not resolved. The CDR3 extends over 16 amino acids. Germline V lookup: CDR1 SEHNR, CDR2 FQNEAQ (reference sequence). V was cut by 5 bases and J by 1 base, with 17 bases left in between. This CDR3 is CASSPIIGSLNYGYTF. The CDR3 DNA reads as TGTGCCAGCAGCCCCATTATAGGATCCCTTAACTATGGCTACACCTTC.

V usage is TRBV5-1 and J usage is TRBJ1-1; D is possibly TRBD1 (6 bases). The V end lost 2 bases, the J end lost 6 bases, and 8 bases lay between the germline ends. Per germline, CDR1 SGHRS and CDR2 YFSETQ. This CDR3 is built from 12 residues. CDR3 DNA sequence: TGCGCCAGCAGCTTTAAGGGGGCTGAAGCTTTCTTT. Its translation: CASSFKGAEAFF.

The chain has TRBV29-1 and TRBJ1-1, with 7 bases that match TRBD1. The germline V gene encodes CDR1 SQVTM and CDR2 ANQGSEA. V lost 5 bases to trimming and J lost 1 base; unmatched junction nucleotides: 7. There are 14 residues in the CDR3. The CDR3: CSVTRDRENTEAFF. The CDR3 coding sequence is TGCAGCGTTACACGGGACAGAGAGAACACTGAAGCTTTCTTT.

The chain combines TRBV6-5 with TRBJ2-7; D is possibly TRBD2 (5 bases). The CDR3 consists of 12 residues. Per germline, CDR1 MNHEY and CDR2 SVGAGI. V gave up 6 bases and J gave up 6 bases, with 12 bases separating them. CDR3 amino acids: CASSSEASEQYF. The CDR3 DNA is TGTGCCAGCAGCTCGGAGGCGAGCGAGCAGTACTTC.

The chain employs TRBV19 and TRBJ1-6; 11 bases map to TRBD1. This CDR3 is 18 amino acids long. CDR1 and CDR2 (germline): LNHDA, SQIVND (reference sequence). V was pared by 5 bases and J by 0 bases, with 6 bases of the junction left unmatched. The CDR3 reads CASSGGQGASSYNSPLHF. The CDR3 DNA reads as TGTGCCAGTAGTGGCGGACAGGGGGCGAGCTCCTATAATTCACCCCTCCACTTT.

This clone was picked up one time. The same CDR3 is also encoded by other DNA sequences in this sample. V is TRBV5-1 and J is TRBJ2-3, with D unresolved. This CDR3 has 12 residues. Germline V gene lookup returns CDR1 SGHRS and CDR2 YFSETQ. V shed 1 base and J shed 4 bases, with 4 bases lying between them. The CDR3 nucleotides read TGCGCCAGCAGCTTGTTTTCAGATACGCAGTATTTT. Protein sequence: CASSLFSDTQYF.

This chain connects TRBV6-1 to TRBJ1-1; 8 nucleotides line up with TRBD1. The germline gives CDR1 MNHNS, CDR2 SASEGT. V lost 2 bases to trimming and J lost 5 bases; unmatched junction nucleotides: 7. This CDR3 comprises 15 residues. The CDR3 loop reads CASSERQGRKTEAFF. CDR3 DNA: TGTGCCAGCAGTGAACGACAGGGGAGGAAAACTGAAGCTTTCTTT.